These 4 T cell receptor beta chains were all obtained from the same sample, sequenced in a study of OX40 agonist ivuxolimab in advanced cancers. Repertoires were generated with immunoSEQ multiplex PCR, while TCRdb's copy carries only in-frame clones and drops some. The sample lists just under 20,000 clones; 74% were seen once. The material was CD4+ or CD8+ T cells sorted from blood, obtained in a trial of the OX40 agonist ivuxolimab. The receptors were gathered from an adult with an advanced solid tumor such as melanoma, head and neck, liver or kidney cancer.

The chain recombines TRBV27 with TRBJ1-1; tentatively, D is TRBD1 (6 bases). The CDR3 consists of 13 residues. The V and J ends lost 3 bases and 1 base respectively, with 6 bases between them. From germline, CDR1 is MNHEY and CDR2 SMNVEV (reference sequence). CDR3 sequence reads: CASSLGQNTEAFF. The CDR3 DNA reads TGTGCCAGCAGTTTGGGACAGAACACTGAAGCTTTCTTT.

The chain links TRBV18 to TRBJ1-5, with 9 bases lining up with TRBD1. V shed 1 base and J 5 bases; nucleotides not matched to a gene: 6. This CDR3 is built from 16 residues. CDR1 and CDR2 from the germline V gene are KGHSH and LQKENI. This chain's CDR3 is CASSPQGQGEDQPQHF. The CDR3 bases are TGTGCCAGCTCACCACAGGGACAGGGTGAGGATCAGCCCCAGCATTTT.

CDR3 nucleotide sequence: TGCGCCAGCAGCTTTGGGAGTGGCCCGAACACTGAAGCTTTCTTT. Translated: CASSFGSGPNTEAFF. This chain uses TRBV5-1 with TRBJ1-1; D gene uncertain. Trimming removed 2 bases from V and 1 base from J, with 12 bases in between. Germline V gene lookup returns CDR1 SGHRS and CDR2 YFSETQ. CDR3 length equals 15 residues.

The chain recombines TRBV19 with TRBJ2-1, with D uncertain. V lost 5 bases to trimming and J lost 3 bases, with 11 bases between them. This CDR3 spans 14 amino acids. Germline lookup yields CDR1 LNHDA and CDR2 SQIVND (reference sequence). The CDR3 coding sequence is TGTGCCAGTAGTGTTCTTAGCAGCTACAATGAGCAGTTCTTC. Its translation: CASSVLSSYNEQFF.